These T cell receptor beta chains were read from a single sample in a study of regulatory T cells in long-lasting Graves disease. TCRdb redid the calling of the multiplex PCR reads with MiXCR, one entry per CDR3 protein. The sample lists about 310,000 distinct CDR3 sequences; roughly 18% were seen once. The sequencing here drew on peripheral blood mononuclear cells (PBMCs), taken at new diagnosis, from a patient treated with antithyroid drugs. The source is a female donor with Graves disease. Both conserved end residues are part of each CDR3. Fields, in order: V gene, clone size, D gene, J gene, CDR3 protein, CDR3 DNA. D genes are given only for firm matches. Clone size is not always given. Where it is, it says once, few, many or a class for expanded clones.

v_call: TRBV20-1
clone_size: many
d_call: -
j_call: TRBJ1-6
cdr3_aa: CSARDPRQAGSPLHF
cdr3_nt: TGCAGTGCTAGAGATCCAAGACAGGCGGGTTCACCCCTCCACTTT

v_call: TRBV4-1
clone_size: -
d_call: TRBD1
j_call: TRBJ2-5
cdr3_aa: CASSQGDREYETQYF
cdr3_nt: TGCGCCAGCAGCCAAGGGGACAGGGAGTACGAGACCCAGTACTTC

v_call: TRBV15
clone_size: -
d_call: TRBD2
j_call: TRBJ2-1
cdr3_aa: CATSKGGAYNEQFF
cdr3_nt: TGTGCCACCAGCAAGGGAGGGGCCTACAATGAGCAGTTCTTC

v_call: TRBV10-3
clone_size: many
d_call: TRBD1
j_call: TRBJ1-1
cdr3_aa: CAISEPGTGGEAFF
cdr3_nt: TGTGCCATCAGTGAGCCAGGGACAGGGGGTGAAGCTTTCTTT

v_call: TRBV12-3/TRBV12-4
clone_size: many
d_call: -
j_call: TRBJ1-1
cdr3_aa: CASSFLTGEGTEAFF
cdr3_nt: TGTGCCAGCAGTTTTTTAACAGGCGAGGGCACTGAAGCTTTCTTT

v_call: TRBV30
clone_size: few
d_call: -
j_call: TRBJ2-7
cdr3_aa: CAWSVKGGYGNEQYF
cdr3_nt: TGTGCCTGGAGTGTAAAGGGGGGTTACGGGAACGAGCAGTACTTC

v_call: TRBV18
clone_size: -
d_call: -
j_call: TRBJ1-1
cdr3_aa: CASSPTGGQNTEAFF
cdr3_nt: TGTGCCAGCTCACCGACGGGGGGACAGAACACTGAAGCTTTCTTT

v_call: TRBV24-1
clone_size: many
d_call: TRBD1
j_call: TRBJ2-2
cdr3_aa: CATSDRQGNTGELFF
cdr3_nt: TGTGCCACCAGTGACCGACAGGGAAACACCGGGGAGCTGTTTTTT

v_call: TRBV7-9
clone_size: many
d_call: TRBD2
j_call: TRBJ2-3
cdr3_aa: CASSHSGRASTDTQYF
cdr3_nt: TGTGCCAGCAGCCATAGCGGGAGGGCCAGCACAGATACGCAGTATTTT

v_call: TRBV6-1
clone_size: many
d_call: -
j_call: TRBJ1-4
cdr3_aa: CASSPRQGDEKLFF
cdr3_nt: TGTGCCAGCAGCCCCCGGCAGGGCGATGAAAAACTGTTTTTT

v_call: TRBV15
clone_size: many
d_call: TRBD2
j_call: TRBJ2-1
cdr3_aa: CATSTVLAAVPGEQFF
cdr3_nt: TGTGCCACCAGCACCGTACTAGCGGCAGTTCCCGGTGAGCAGTTCTTC

v_call: TRBV28
clone_size: many
d_call: TRBD2
j_call: TRBJ2-3
cdr3_aa: CASRPVAGRTDTQYF
cdr3_nt: TGTGCCAGCAGGCCCGTAGCGGGGAGGACAGATACGCAGTATTTT

v_call: TRBV15
clone_size: many
d_call: -
j_call: TRBJ1-5
cdr3_aa: CATSPSQRGNQPQHF
cdr3_nt: TGTGCCACCAGCCCCAGCCAGCGTGGCAATCAGCCCCAGCATTTT

v_call: TRBV12-3/TRBV12-4
clone_size: many
d_call: TRBD1
j_call: TRBJ1-4
cdr3_aa: CASSLGTGGIGKLFF
cdr3_nt: TGTGCCAGCAGTCTAGGGACAGGGGGGATCGGGAAACTGTTTTTT

v_call: TRBV27
clone_size: many
d_call: TRBD2
j_call: TRBJ2-4
cdr3_aa: CASSLASGHIQYF
cdr3_nt: TGTGCCAGCAGTTTAGCTAGCGGACACATTCAGTACTTC

v_call: TRBV3-1
clone_size: many
d_call: TRBD2
j_call: TRBJ2-7
cdr3_aa: CASSRGRLAGSYEQYF
cdr3_nt: TGTGCCAGCAGCCGGGGTCGACTAGCGGGATCGTACGAGCAGTACTTC

v_call: TRBV11-3
clone_size: many
d_call: TRBD2
j_call: TRBJ2-1
cdr3_aa: CASSLPGGRHNEQFF
cdr3_nt: TGTGCCAGCAGCCTCCCTGGCGGGAGACACAATGAGCAGTTCTTC

v_call: TRBV15
clone_size: many
d_call: TRBD1
j_call: TRBJ1-4
cdr3_aa: CATSRGTGADEKLFF
cdr3_nt: TGTGCCACCAGCAGGGGGACAGGGGCGGATGAAAAACTGTTTTTT

v_call: TRBV28
clone_size: -
d_call: TRBD1
j_call: TRBJ2-5
cdr3_aa: CSSSLIQGAFGETQYF
cdr3_nt: TGTTCCAGCAGTCTCATACAGGGGGCGTTCGGAGAGACCCAGTACTTC

v_call: TRBV3-1
clone_size: -
d_call: TRBD1
j_call: TRBJ1-5
cdr3_aa: CASSYTGGQPQHF
cdr3_nt: TGTGCCAGCAGCTATACAGGGGGACAGCCCCAGCATTTT